A single sample is the source of the 29 T cell receptor beta chains below, sequenced in a study of beta chain features in type 1 diabetes (dated by TCRdb to about 2018). The library was prepared using the immunoSEQ multiplex PCR assay. The High Capacity cDNA Reverse Transcription Kit was used to reverse transcribe all of the isolated RNA, meaning that expressed TCRB transcripts were what got sequenced. Drawn from immuneACCESS, this table holds only the in-frame rearrangements with V and J called that TCRdb kept. Clones are partly lost; checked studies trace under half to an unresolved V gene and leave the rest unexplained. The sample table records roughly 730,000 clones; roughly 13% of these occur just once. The biggest ten clones account for about 0.02% of the sample. Overall study outcomes, separate from this receptor: In all four CD4+ subsets, TCRB CDR3 length was moderately but significantly shorter in type 1 diabetes patients.

What these receptors recognize is not known. The sequenced sample was naive CD4+ T cells from blood. The intended sense of this specimen's cell subset or site label: true naive CD4+ T cells. The source is a man younger than 35 with type 1 diabetes.

In its sample, this clone was seen a few times. This chain links TRBV29-1 with TRBJ2-2, with D unresolved. The CDR3 totals 13 residues. Germline V lookup: CDR1 SQVTM, CDR2 ANQGSEA. V was cut by 4 bases and J by 5 bases, with 11 bases left in between. CDR3 DNA: TGCAGCGTTGCCCCCCTTGGAACCGGGGAGCTGTTTTTT. Protein: CSVAPLGTGELFF.

This clone was observed a handful of times. The chain carries TRBV7-9 and TRBJ1-1, with a weak D call TRBD1 (5 bases). The CDR3 is 14 amino acids. Trimming removed 3 bases from V and 2 bases from J, with 10 bases in between. The germline gives CDR1 SEHNR, CDR2 FQNEAQ (reference sequence). The CDR3 loop is CASSFLRDNTEAFF. The CDR3 nucleotides read TGTGCCAGCAGCTTCCTCAGGGACAACACTGAAGCTTTCTTT.

The chain uses TRBV10-3 and TRBJ1-4, with D perhaps TRBD1 (6 bases). The CDR3 has 14 amino acids. The germline gives CDR1 ENHRY, CDR2 SYGVKD. The germline V and J ends were trimmed by 2 bases and 10 bases, with 14 bases remaining between them. CDR3 coding DNA: TGTGCCATCAGTGAGCAGGGGCCAGACCCAAAACTGTTTTTT. Translation gives CAISEQGPDPKLFF.

The chain combines TRBV5-6 with TRBJ2-7, with D uncertain. Germline-derived CDR1 and CDR2 are SGHDT and YYEEEE. V was clipped by 2 bases and J by 0 bases, with 9 bases between them. The CDR3 runs to 14 residues. CDR3 DNA: TGTGCCAGCAGCTTTCGAAGGGTCTCCTACGAGCAGTACTTC. Its translation: CASSFRRVSYEQYF. Combining the CDR3 with reference TRBV5-6 and TRBJ2-7 gives the whole variable domain DAGVTQSPTHLIKTRGQQVTLRCSPKSGHDTVSWYQQALGQGPQFIFQYYEEEERQRGNFPDRFSGHQFPNYSSELNVNALLLGDSALYLCASSFRRVSYEQYFGPGTRLTVT.

In its sample, this clone was seen a few times. The chain couples TRBV30 to TRBJ2-3; a possible D gene is TRBD2 (5 bases). This CDR3 region has 12 residues. Germline CDR1 GTSNPN, CDR2 SVGIG (reference sequence). V lost 5 bases and J lost 8, with 14 bases in between. CDR3 protein: CAWRGTSGTQYF. The DNA of the CDR3 is TGTGCCTGGCGGGGTACCTCGGGTACGCAGTATTTT.

The chain uses TRBV29-1 and TRBJ1-2; TRBD1 agrees at 7 bases. Germline CDR1 and CDR2: SQVTM and ANQGSEA. V was pared by 4 bases and J by 8 bases, with 4 bases of the junction left unmatched. The CDR3 has 11 residues. The CDR3 DNA follows: TGCAGCGTTGGGAGGGGGCAGGGCTACACCTTC. Translated: CSVGRGQGYTF.

This clone appeared a few times. Additional DNA sequences in this sample encode the identical CDR3. The CDR3 nucleotides are TGTGCCAGCAGCGCTCTCTATGGCTACACCTTC. Amino acids: CASSALYGYTF. The chain joins TRBV9 to TRBJ1-2; no clear D gene. Germline V CDR1 and CDR2: SGDLS, YYNGEE. The CDR3 length is 11 residues. V gave up 3 bases and J gave up 4 bases, with 4 bases separating them.

This clone was recorded a few times. The identical CDR3 is also encoded by other nucleotide sequences in the sample. The chain uses TRBV5-1 and TRBJ1-5; unclear D gene. In germline, CDR1 is SGHRS, CDR2 YFSETQ. Trimming shortened V by 0 bases and J by 2 bases, and 6 bases separated the two germline ends. The CDR3 is 14 amino acids. In nucleotides, the CDR3 is TGCGCCAGCAGCTTGGAGTCTGGCAATCAGCCCCAGCATTTT. Protein product: CASSLESGNQPQHF.

This clone was counted between two and nine times. The rearrangement links TRBV15 to TRBJ1-2; D is unclear. CDR1 and CDR2 from the germline V gene are LNHNV and YYDKDF (reference sequence). V was pared by 0 bases and J by 8 bases, with 10 bases between. The CDR3 totals 13 residues. As DNA, the CDR3 is TGTGCCACCAGCAGAGACGAGAATCGGGGCTACACCTTC. Protein: CATSRDENRGYTF.

CDR3 bases: TGCGCCAGCAGGGAAAGTGGGCTGGGACTTCCGAACACTGAAGCTTTCTTT. This codes for CASRESGLGLPNTEAFF. This sequence joins TRBV4-1 and TRBJ1-1; tentative D call: TRBD1 (5 bases). In germline, CDR1 is MGHRA, CDR2 YSYEKL. The CDR3 has 17 residues. V lost 6 bases and J lost 1, with 21 bases in between.

This clone was seen more than once but under ten times. The V and J genes are TRBV11-3 and TRBJ2-5; perhaps D is TRBD1 or TRBD2 (7 bases each). The CDR3 is made up of 14 amino acids. Deletions cut 5 bases from V and 5 bases from J, with 15 bases between. Germline loops: CDR1 SGHNT, CDR2 YENEEA. This CDR3 reads CASSQGGLGETQYF. Written as DNA, the CDR3 is TGTGCCAGCAGCCAGGGGGGGCTGGGCGAGACCCAGTACTTC.

The chain is built from TRBV9 and TRBJ2-3; TRBD2 matches at 13 bases. CDR1 and CDR2 (germline): SGDLS, YYNGEE. This CDR3 has 18 residues. The V and J ends lost 0 bases and 2 bases, in that order; junction bases with no gene match: 6. CDR3 loop: CASSVGGLAGYYTDTQYF. In DNA, the CDR3 is TGTGCCAGCAGCGTAGGGGGACTAGCGGGATATTACACAGATACGCAGTATTTT.

The sample holds a few counts of this clone. The V gene is TRBV28, the J gene TRBJ1-5; TRBD1 might be the D (5 bases). The CDR3 covers 12 residues. V lost 6 bases, J lost 7 bases, and 10 bases lay in between. Germline lookup yields CDR1 MDHEN and CDR2 SYDVKM. CDR3 residues: CASSLGQQPQHF. The CDR3 nucleotides are TGTGCCAGCAGCCTGGGGCAGCAGCCCCAGCATTTT.

This clone has just a few counts. V gene TRBV30 combines with J gene TRBJ2-7; weak D call: TRBD2 (5 bases). The CDR3 consists of 13 residues. Trimming shortened V by 1 base and J by 4 bases, and 11 bases separated the two germline ends. Per germline, CDR1 GTSNPN and CDR2 SVGIG (reference sequence). The CDR3 loop is CAWSEIGDYEQYF. The CDR3 DNA reads TGTGCCTGGAGTGAGATCGGGGATTACGAGCAGTACTTC.

This clone was observed a few times. In DNA, the CDR3 is TGTGCCAGCAGCCCTAGGGCGGGGGCGGAGAATGGCTACACCTTC. Residues: CASSPRAGAENGYTF. The rearrangement joins TRBV7-2 to TRBJ1-2; D might be TRBD1 (6 bases). The ends were cut back, 5 bases at V and 6 bases at J, with 19 bases in the middle. This CDR3 spans 15 amino acids. The germline V gene encodes CDR1 SGHTA and CDR2 FQGNSA.

In its sample, this clone was seen a few times. The chain is built from TRBV6-1 and TRBJ1-2, with a tentative D call TRBD1 (6 bases). The CDR3 sequence is 12 residues long. CDR1 is MNHNS and CDR2 is SASEGT in the germline V gene. The V gene lost 4 bases and the J gene lost 8 bases, with 11 bases spanning the gap. CDR3 coding DNA: TGTGCCAGCAGTGTACAGGGTTGGGGCTACACCTTC. It codes for CASSVQGWGYTF.

The chain joins TRBV28 to TRBJ1-2; D is uncertain. CDR3 length: 14 amino acids. CDR1 is MDHEN and CDR2 is SYDVKM in the germline V gene. The V and J ends lost 7 bases and 10 bases respectively, with 22 bases between them. CDR3 protein: CASNPEGIPTFYTF. CDR3 in DNA: TGTGCCAGCAACCCTGAAGGGATCCCCACTTTCTACACCTTC.

In this sample, this clone turned up a few times. This sequence joins TRBV7-2 and TRBJ2-2, with 10 positions matching TRBD2. The germline V gene has CDR1 SGHTA and CDR2 FQGNSA. The CDR3 consists of 14 residues. Trimming removed 6 bases from V and 6 bases from J; junction bases left unmatched: 4. The CDR3 protein is CASSPSGGSGELFF. The CDR3 DNA reads as TGTGCCAGCAGTCCTAGCGGGGGATCCGGGGAGCTGTTTTTT.

The CDR3 DNA reads TGTGCCAGCAGTTTTGGTCTTAGCAATCAGCCCCAGCATTTT. Translated: CASSFGLSNQPQHF. The rearrangement joins TRBV28 to TRBJ1-5; D gene ambiguous. V was clipped by 3 bases and J by 0 bases, with 6 bases between them. The germline V gene encodes CDR1 MDHEN and CDR2 SYDVKM. The CDR3 totals 14 residues.

The J gene is TRBJ2-3, the V gene TRBV2; a weak D match, TRBD1 (6 bases). CDR1 and CDR2 from the germline V gene are SNHLY and FYNNEI. The CDR3 runs to 14 residues. V lost 6 bases and J 2 bases, leaving 12 bases between the germline ends. This CDR3 is CASRRTDYTDTQYF. DNA of the CDR3: TGTGCCAGCAGAAGGACAGATTACACAGATACGCAGTATTTT.

The genes are TRBV5-4 and TRBJ2-7, with D possibly matching TRBD2 (6 bases). The germline V gene encodes CDR1 SGHNT and CDR2 YYREEE (reference sequence). The CDR3 is 16 residues long. V was shortened by 5 bases and J by 0 bases, with 18 bases between the two germline ends. The DNA of the CDR3 is TGTGCCAGCAGTCTCGGGGGTGTCCTCAGCTCCTACGAGCAGTACTTC. The encoded protein is CASSLGGVLSSYEQYF.

V is TRBV6-5 and J is TRBJ2-3; a possible D gene is TRBD2 (5 bases). The germline V and J ends were trimmed by 6 bases and 4 bases, with 11 bases remaining between them. From germline, CDR1 is MNHEY and CDR2 SVGAGI. The CDR3 contains 13 residues. The CDR3 reads CASRAVEADTQYF. The CDR3 DNA reads TGTGCCAGCAGGGCCGTGGAGGCAGATACGCAGTATTTT.

This rearrangement joins TRBV9 to TRBJ1-1, with 7 bases aligning to TRBD1. Germline CDR1 SGDLS, CDR2 YYNGEE. With 2 bases clipped from V and 4 bases from J, the junction kept 8 bases outside the gene matches. The CDR3 is made up of 15 amino acids. Here the CDR3 reads CASSVTGTAATEAFF. Written as DNA, the CDR3 is TGTGCCAGCAGCGTCACCGGGACAGCGGCCACTGAAGCTTTCTTT. Looking up the rest from reference TRBV9 and TRBJ1-1 gives the full variable domain: DSGVTQTPKHLITATGQRVTLRCSPRSGDLSVYWYQQSLDQGLQFLIQYYNGEERAKGNILERFSAQQFPDLHSELNLSSLELGDSALYFCASSVTGTAATEAFFGQGTRLTVV.

This clone showed up just a few times. The V call is TRBV10-3, the J call TRBJ2-5; D gene uncertain. V lost 10 bases and J lost 0, with 12 bases in between. CDR3 length: 13 amino acids. Germline CDR1 ENHRY, CDR2 SYGVKD. The CDR3 is CATTEAYQETQYF. CDR3 DNA: TGTGCCACCACCGAGGCGTACCAAGAGACCCAGTACTTC.

Only a few counts were recorded for this clone. This sequence joins TRBV23-1 and TRBJ1-6; the D gene is possibly TRBD1 (5 bases). TRBV23-1 carries the ORF label, with uncertain function. V was shortened by 0 bases and J by 8 bases, with 11 bases between the two germline ends. There are 15 residues in the CDR3. The CDR3 protein is CASSQSGTRHSPLHF. The CDR3 DNA is TGCGCCAGCAGTCAATCAGGGACTAGACATTCACCCCTCCACTTT.

In its sample, this clone was seen a few times. This sample also contains other DNA sequences that code for the same CDR3. V is TRBV5-1 and J is TRBJ1-1; the D is unclear. CDR3 size: 13 residues. Germline V gene lookup returns CDR1 SGHRS and CDR2 YFSETQ. The V and J ends lost 4 bases and 1 base respectively, with 8 bases between them. CDR3 amino acids: CASSPTGNTEAFF. The CDR3 nucleotides are TGCGCCAGCAGCCCGACGGGGAACACTGAAGCTTTCTTT.

The genes are TRBV7-6 and TRBJ2-7; a possible D gene is TRBD1 (6 bases). The CDR3 length is 15 residues. Germline CDR1 is SGHVS and CDR2 is FNYEAQ. Trimming cost V 1 base and J 5 bases, with 15 bases left between them. CDR3 protein: CASSLGARGFDEQYF. CDR3 sequence (DNA): TGTGCCAGCAGCTTAGGAGCCAGGGGTTTCGACGAGCAGTACTTC.

The gene calls are TRBV7-9 and TRBJ2-1; D uncertain. Trimming shortened V by 4 bases and J by 7 bases, and 14 bases separated the two germline ends. The CDR3 extends over 14 amino acids. CDR1 SEHNR and CDR2 FQNEAQ come from the germline V gene (reference sequence). The CDR3 nucleotides are TGTGCCAGCAGCTCACGAACCTTGGTAAATGAGCAGTTCTTC. Amino acid sequence: CASSSRTLVNEQFF. Supplemented by reference TRBV7-9 and TRBJ2-1, the full variable domain reads DTGVSQNPRHKITKRGQNVTFRCDPISEHNRLYWYRQTLGQGPEFLTYFQNEAQLEKSRLLSDRFSAERPKGSFSTLEIQRTEQGDSAMYLCASSSRTLVNEQFFGPGTRLTVL.

This clone has only a few counts. The chain is built from TRBV6-5 and TRBJ2-5; 8 nucleotides match TRBD2. The CDR3 has 14 amino acids. Per germline, CDR1 MNHEY and CDR2 SVGAGI. Trimming cost V 2 bases and J 5 bases; bases outside gene matches: 4. The CDR3: CASSYRGGHETQYF. As DNA, the CDR3 is TGTGCCAGCAGTTACCGGGGGGGCCACGAGACCCAGTACTTC.